This T cell receptor (beta chain) was sequenced during a study of T cell clonotyping in hematopoietic cell transplantation. As for the study in general: Recipient samples before transplant were obtained post-cytoreduction. Overall study results and limits: Graft donor and pretransplant recipient Inverse Simpson Index values predicted broader posttransplant TCR diversity.

Clones were read by immunoSEQ multiplex PCR, and TCRdb kept only the in-frame ones, dropping some. Of approximately 30,000 clones listed, about four fifths were seen once; the top ten hold less than 2%. The CDR3 length is 14 residues. Germline V lookup: CDR1 SNHLY, CDR2 FYNNEI. The V end lost 8 bases, the J end lost 0 bases, and 11 bases lay between the germline ends. As for time point: recipient sample about 28 days before transplant, after cytoreduction. This clone was counted a single time. Its target is unknown. The sequencing here drew on peripheral blood mononuclear cells, taken before stem cell transplant. J is TRBJ2-4 and V is TRBV2, with a tentative D call TRBD1 (6 bases). This TCR derives from a man aged 40-49 years with acute myeloid leukemia. Some clones in this sample may be carry-over from other donors' samples. CDR3 protein: CASQGKLAKNIQYF. CDR3 sequence (DNA): TGTGCCAGCCAGGGGAAACTAGCCAAAAACATTCAGTACTTC.